This TCR beta chain emerged from a study of T cell responses to AZD1222 COVID-19 vaccine. Here immunoSEQ multiplex PCR was the method, and the copy in TCRdb shows in-frame clones only, minus some. Of around 130,000 clones in the sample, around 90% are singletons; the top ten hold roughly 3%. Comments on this clone: Its cognate antigen is unknown.

Germline V gene lookup returns CDR1 MNHNS and CDR2 SASEGT. The CDR3 sequence is 18 residues long. J was trimmed by 4 bases and V by 3 bases; bases with no gene match: 11. General observations from the study: Among the donors, most were white British and more were female, and clonal diversity was possibly underestimated.

The clonotype comes from an adult in good health. The starting material was peripheral blood, obtained on day 0 of AZD1222 vaccination. The chain uses TRBV6-1 and TRBJ1-6; 8 bases line up with TRBD1. The CDR3 DNA is TGTGCCAGCAGTGAGGGGACAGGCCGTAAGAGTTATAATTCACCCCTCCACTTT. Translation: CASSEGTGRKSYNSPLHF.